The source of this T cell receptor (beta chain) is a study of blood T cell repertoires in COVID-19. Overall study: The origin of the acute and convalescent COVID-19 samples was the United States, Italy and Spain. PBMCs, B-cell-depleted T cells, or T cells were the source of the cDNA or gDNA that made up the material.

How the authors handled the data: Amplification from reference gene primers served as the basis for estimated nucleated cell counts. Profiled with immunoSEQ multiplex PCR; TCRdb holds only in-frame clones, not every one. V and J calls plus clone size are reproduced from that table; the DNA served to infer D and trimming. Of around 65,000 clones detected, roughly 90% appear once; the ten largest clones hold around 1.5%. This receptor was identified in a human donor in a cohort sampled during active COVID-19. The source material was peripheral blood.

In nucleotides, the CDR3 is TGTGCCAGCAGCCACTCCCGGGGACTCTATGAGCAGTTCTTC. The encoded protein is CASSHSRGLYEQFF. The gene calls are TRBV14 and TRBJ2-1, with TRBD2 as a possible D gene (6 bases). V lost 3 bases to trimming and J lost 8 bases, with 14 bases between them. CDR1 and CDR2 from the germline V gene are SGHDN and FVKESK. The CDR3 spans 14 residues.